This T cell receptor beta chain was identified in a study of shared clonotypes between healthy human individuals. In the study overall: CD4 naive and CD4 memory each took three plates per donor, while CD8 naive took two and CD8 memory one.

V lost 5 bases and J lost 5; bases outside the gene matches: 8. CDR1 is MDHEN, CDR2 SYDVKM, per germline. This CDR3 region has 14 residues. CD4+ cells underwent separation, giving CD45RA+ naive and CD45RA-negative memory subsets. Study results and caveats: Clonotype sharing across several donors was observed for about 4.8% of naive CD4 clonotypes.

Sorted subsets were amplified in replicate PCRs using 200 to 250 ng DNA, about 30,000 T cell genomes. Clones were read by immunoSEQ multiplex PCR, and TCRdb kept only the in-frame ones, dropping some. In the table there are 2.3 million or so clones, more than 80% of which are singletons. Details on this clone: The antigen is undetermined.

This TCR was sampled from a man in his late teens or twenties in good health. Some clones in this sample may be carry-over from other donors' samples. The chain recombines TRBV28 with TRBJ2-7, with TRBD1 identical over 8 bases. The sample comprised naive CD4+ T cells from PBMCs. Stated subset: CD45RA+ positively selected. The CDR3 protein is CASSPYRGAHEQYF. CDR3 coding DNA: TGTGCCAGCAGTCCTTACAGGGGGGCTCACGAGCAGTACTTC. Full variable domain (rest looked up from reference TRBV28 and TRBJ2-7): DVKVTQSSRYLVKRTGEKVFLECVQDMDHENMFWYRQDPGLGLRLIYFSYDVKMKEKGDIPEGYSVSREKKERFSLILESASTNQTSMYLCASSPYRGAHEQYFGPGTRLTVT.